The 23 T cell receptor beta chains below all came from one sample that was sequenced in a study (dated by TCRdb to between 2021 and 2024). The library relied on the immunoSEQ multiplex PCR assay. TCRdb carries this immuneACCESS record with in-frame sequences only. Its versions omit some clonotypes, under half of them owing to an unresolved V gene in the studies checked, with the rest unexplained. The sample table records some 48,000 clones; 80% to 95% of these occur just once. The ten most abundant clones make up roughly a tenth of the sample. Source material: PBMCs. The receptors come from a man in his forties or fifties with rheumatoid arthritis.

Written as DNA, the CDR3 is TGTGCCAGCAGTTTATTAAGGACGGTGAACACTGAAGCTTTCTTT. Amino acids: CASSLLRTVNTEAFF. This chain uses TRBV6-2 or TRBV6-3 with TRBJ1-1, with D uncertain. CDR1 is MNHEY, CDR2 SVGEGT, per germline. CDR3 length: 15 amino acids. Between the trimmed V and J ends, which lost 4 bases and 0 bases, there was a span of 12 bases.

This chain links TRBV6-5 with TRBJ1-6; D is uncertain. Trimming cost V 8 bases and J 1 base, with 12 bases left between them. The CDR3 consists of 15 residues. Germline-derived CDR1 and CDR2 are MNHEY and SVGAGI. The CDR3: CASVALASYNSPLHF. The CDR3 DNA follows: TGTGCCAGCGTTGCCCTGGCGTCCTATAATTCACCCCTCCACTTT.

V gene TRBV5-1 combines with J gene TRBJ2-3; possibly TRBD1 for D (5 bases). The germline CDR1 and CDR2 sequences are SGHRS and YFSETQ. V lost 5 bases to trimming and J lost 6 bases, with 7 bases between them. This CDR3 region has 11 residues. CDR3 DNA: TGCGCCAGCAGGGGGCTGGATACGCAGTATTTT. Translated: CASRGLDTQYF.

This clone came up once. The chain is built from TRBV5-1 and TRBJ2-7, with D perhaps TRBD1 (6 bases). The germline CDR1 and CDR2 sequences are SGHRS and YFSETQ. The V end was cut by 3 bases, the J end by 3 bases, with 10 bases between. The CDR3 has 13 residues. The DNA of the CDR3 is TGCGCCAGCAGCTCGGACAGCATCTACGAGCAGTACTTC. This encodes CASSSDSIYEQYF.

The chain is built from TRBV19 and TRBJ2-1; 7 bases match TRBD1. With 2 bases clipped from V and 2 bases from J, the junction kept 0 bases outside the gene matches. The CDR3 consists of 14 residues. CDR1 and CDR2 (germline): LNHDA, SQIVND (reference sequence). CDR3 loop: CASSIQGAYNEQFF. CDR3 sequence (DNA): TGTGCCAGTAGTATACAGGGGGCCTACAATGAGCAGTTCTTC.

This clone occurred a few times. CDR3 protein: CASSTRQGLREKLFF. The CDR3 DNA sequence: TGTGCCAGCAGTACCCGTCAGGGGCTCCGCGAAAAACTGTTTTTT. The gene calls are TRBV28 and TRBJ1-4; D perhaps matches TRBD1 (6 bases). The CDR3 sequence is 15 residues long. Trimming removed 5 bases at V and 8 bases at J, with 18 bases between. CDR1 and CDR2 from the germline V gene are MDHEN and SYDVKM.

The rearrangement uses TRBV5-1 and TRBJ1-1; perhaps TRBD1 as D (5 bases). V shed 2 bases and J shed 8 bases, with 13 bases lying between them. The CDR3 is 13 amino acids. Germline lookup yields CDR1 SGHRS and CDR2 YFSETQ. CDR3 residues: CASSFNVGGEAFF. The DNA for the CDR3 is TGCGCCAGCAGCTTTAATGTTGGGGGGGAAGCTTTCTTT.

The gene calls are TRBV21-1 and TRBJ1-1; the table's D call, TRBD1, has no DNA check behind it. TRBV21-1 corresponds to a pseudogene. The CDR3 is made up of 15 amino acids. The CDR3 reads CASSKATGMETEAFF. The CDR3 DNA sequence: TGTGCCAGCAGCAAAGCGACAGGGATGGAAACTGAAGCTTTCTTT.

This clone has just one count. The CDR3 region is CASSLVRENTEAFF. CDR3 sequence (DNA): TGTGCCAGCAGCTTGGTCAGAGAGAACACTGAAGCTTTCTTT. The genes are TRBV5-6 and TRBJ1-1, with D unclear. Germline-derived CDR1 and CDR2 are SGHDT and YYEEEE. This CDR3 comprises 14 residues. V was clipped by 0 bases and J by 1 base, with 7 bases between them.

This rearrangement joins TRBV11-2 to TRBJ2-7; D uncertain. Germline V gene data show CDR1 as SGHAT and CDR2 as FQNNGV. Trimming took off 4 bases at V and 2 bases at J, with 21 bases between the two ends. This CDR3 contains 17 residues. CDR3 sequence: CASSYRTGPSSPYEQYF. CDR3 sequence (DNA): TGTGCCAGCAGCTACAGAACCGGGCCCTCTTCCCCCTACGAGCAGTACTTC.

The chain combines TRBV9 with TRBJ1-2, with D perhaps matching TRBD1 (5 bases). CDR1 is SGDLS, CDR2 YYNGEE, per germline. The CDR3 length is 15 residues. V lost 5 bases, J lost 8 bases, and 22 bases lay in between. CDR3 nucleotides: TGTGCCAGCAGTCAGGCAGGGCTGACTCCTGGGGGCTACACCTTC. Its translation: CASSQAGLTPGGYTF.

The rearrangement uses TRBV28 and TRBJ1-2, with a possible D match to TRBD1 (6 bases). The V end lost 4 bases, the J end lost 5 bases, and 17 bases lay between the germline ends. This CDR3 contains 15 residues. Germline CDR1 and CDR2: MDHEN and SYDVKM. The CDR3 DNA follows: TGTGCCAGCAGTTCGCCGGGACAAACTATATATGGCTACACCTTC. It yields the protein CASSSPGQTIYGYTF.

In this sample, this clone turned up once. The chain joins TRBV5-6 to TRBJ1-2; D unclear. Germline V lookup: CDR1 SGHDT, CDR2 YYEEEE. There are 17 residues in the CDR3. The V gene lost 0 bases and the J gene lost 4 bases, with 19 bases spanning the gap. The CDR3 loop reads CASSLAERTVGIYGYTF. CDR3 coding DNA: TGTGCCAGCAGCTTGGCCGAGCGGACGGTGGGAATCTATGGCTACACCTTC.

This clone was detected only a few times. V gene TRBV7-2 combines with J gene TRBJ1-6; no definite D call. The CDR3 length is 15 residues. Trimming shortened V by 5 bases and J by 0 bases, and 8 bases separated the two germline ends. Germline V CDR1 and CDR2: SGHTA, FQGNSA. The CDR3 DNA reads as TGTGCCAGCAGCCAGGAGAGCTCCTATAATTCACCCCTCCACTTT. Protein: CASSQESSYNSPLHF.

This rearrangement joins TRBV18 to TRBJ1-1; TRBD1 matches at 7 bases. The CDR3 spans 15 residues. Germline CDR1 KGHSH, CDR2 LQKENI. Unmatched junction bases numbered 6, after V lost 2 bases and J lost 3 bases. Here the CDR3 DNA reads TGTGCCAGCTCACCAAACAGGGGAGGTTACACTGAAGCTTTCTTT. Translated: CASSPNRGGYTEAFF.

The J gene is TRBJ1-2, the V gene TRBV13; 9 bases are shared with TRBD1. This CDR3 comprises 15 residues. V was clipped by 1 base and J by 1 base; unmatched bases: 1. The germline V gene has CDR1 PRHDT and CDR2 FYEKMQ (reference sequence). Here the CDR3 DNA reads TGTGCCAGCAGCTTAGAGGGACAGGGTAACTATGGCTACACCTTC. It encodes CASSLEGQGNYGYTF.

The rearrangement uses TRBV5-4 and TRBJ1-2; D may be TRBD1 (5 bases). The CDR3 runs 13 residues. The V end lost 4 bases, the J end lost 8 bases, and 15 bases lay between the germline ends. Germline V gene sequence: CDR1 SGHNT, CDR2 YYREEE (reference sequence). The CDR3 DNA is TGTGCCAGCAGCCGGGACCAAACGGAAGGCTACACCTTC. Translating it yields CASSRDQTEGYTF.

The V gene is TRBV7-2, the J gene TRBJ2-7, with a possible D match to TRBD2 (5 bases). Trimming shortened V by 1 base and J by 4 bases, and 11 bases separated the two germline ends. Germline V lookup: CDR1 SGHTA, CDR2 FQGNSA. The length of the CDR3 is 14 residues. For the CDR3, the DNA is TGTGCCAGCAGCTTAGGACCCGGGGTATACGAGCAGTACTTC. It codes for CASSLGPGVYEQYF.

The chain has TRBV11-2 and TRBJ2-3; 9 bases align to TRBD2. CDR3 length: 14 residues. Germline assignment: CDR1 SGHAT and CDR2 FQNNGV. J was trimmed by 5 bases and V by 0 bases; bases with no gene match: 0. CDR3 sequence (DNA): TGTGCCAGCAGCTTAGAACTAGCGGGAGATACGCAGTATTTT. As protein: CASSLELAGDTQYF.

The rearrangement uses TRBV18 and TRBJ2-7; 11 nucleotides align to TRBD1. This CDR3 is built from 15 residues. The germline CDR1 and CDR2 sequences are KGHSH and LQKENI. Trimming at V came to 4 bases and at J to 2 bases, leaving 4 bases not matched to a gene. The CDR3 is CASSLPGQGAYEQYF. CDR3 bases: TGTGCCAGCTCACTTCCGGGACAGGGGGCCTACGAGCAGTACTTC.

This clone showed up just once. The chain joins TRBV13 to TRBJ2-7; 7 positions match TRBD1. The CDR3 has 14 amino acids. Germline V gives CDR1 PRHDT, CDR2 FYEKMQ (reference sequence). J lost 4 bases, V lost 5 bases, and 8 bases had no gene match. In DNA, the CDR3 is TGTGCCAGCAGCGCTCAGGGGGATAAGTACGAGCAGTACTTC. Translating it yields CASSAQGDKYEQYF. Filled out from reference TRBV13 and TRBJ2-7, the complete variable domain reads AAGVIQSPRHLIKEKRETATLKCYPIPRHDTVYWYQQGPGQDPQFLISFYEKMQSDKGSIPDRFSAQQFSDYHSELNMSSLELGDSALYFCASSAQGDKYEQYFGPGTRLTVT.

For the CDR3, the DNA is TGTGCCAGCAGCTTAGAAGAGAACACTGAAGCTTTCTTT. Translating it yields CASSLEENTEAFF. The chain employs TRBV7-9 and TRBJ1-1; D remains unclear. The CDR3 loop spans 13 amino acids. Trimming left V 1 base short and J 1 base short, with 4 bases between. Germline CDR1 and CDR2: SEHNR and FQNEAQ (reference sequence).

This clone was counted once. J is TRBJ2-5 and V is TRBV24-1; 11 bases agree with TRBD1. V lost 3 bases to trimming and J lost 4 bases; unmatched junction nucleotides: 3. Looked up from germline, CDR1 is KGHDR and CDR2 is SFDVKD. The CDR3 loop spans 15 amino acids. CDR3 sequence (DNA): TGTGCCACCAGTGATCGGGGACAGGGGGGAGAGACCCAGTACTTC. Amino acid sequence: CATSDRGQGGETQYF.